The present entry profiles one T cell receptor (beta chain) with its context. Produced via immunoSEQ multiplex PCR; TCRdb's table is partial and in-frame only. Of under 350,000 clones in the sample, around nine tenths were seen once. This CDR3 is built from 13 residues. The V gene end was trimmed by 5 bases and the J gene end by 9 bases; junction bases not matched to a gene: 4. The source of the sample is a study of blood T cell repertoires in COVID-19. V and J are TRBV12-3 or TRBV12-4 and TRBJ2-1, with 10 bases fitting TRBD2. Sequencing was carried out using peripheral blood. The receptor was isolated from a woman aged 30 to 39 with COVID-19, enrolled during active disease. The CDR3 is CASSIIAGGEQFF. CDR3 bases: TGTGCCAGCAGTATTATAGCGGGAGGTGAGCAGTTCTTC.